This T cell receptor beta chain was captured in a study of T cell responses to AZD1222 COVID-19 vaccine. Points on this clone: Its antigen is currently unknown.

Germline trimming cut 6 bases from V and 6 bases from J; bases unmatched to any gene: 3. The CDR3 consists of 12 residues. CDR1 LNHDA and CDR2 SQIVND come from the germline V gene (reference sequence). The protocol was immunoSEQ multiplex PCR, while the TCRdb copy is restricted to in-frame clones and leaves out a portion. Of about 140,000 clones detected, approximately 86% appear once; the ten largest clones hold 5% to 5.5%. Study-level points and caveats: No day 14 peak samples; only post-peak repertoires were characterized. Mostly white British, mostly female donors; authors suggested clonal diversity may be underestimated. At study baseline, merely roughly 6 AZD1222 recipients were seropositive.

The sequence was obtained from an adult who received the MenACWY meningococcal vaccine as a control. The chain is built from TRBV19 and TRBJ1-2; 8 bases fit TRBD1. The sequenced sample was peripheral blood, obtained 28 days after the second dose of the MenACWY control vaccine. The DNA for the CDR3 is TGTGCCAGTAGGGACAGGGCCCATGGCTACACCTTC. Translated: CASRDRAHGYTF. Full variable domain (missing parts from reference TRBV19 and TRBJ1-2): DGGITQSPKYLFRKEGQNVTLSCEQNLNHDAMYWYRQDPGQGLRLIYYSQIVNDFQKGDIAEGYSVSREKKESFPLTVTSAQKNPTAFYLCASRDRAHGYTFGSGTRLTVV.